This TCR beta chain is from a study of blood T cells in healthy people across ages. Trimming took 5 bases from V and 7 from J, leaving 12 bases between them. The CDR3 has 11 amino acids. Germline-derived CDR1 and CDR2 are DFQATT and SNEGSKA (reference sequence). A second PCR, run for about 7 to 11 cycles, used a sample-barcoded 5' primer plus a J-beta primer mix. TCRdb re-called the 5' RACE reads through MiXCR, storing one row per CDR3 protein. The sample has 1.2 million to 1.5 million distinct CDR3 sequences, approximately 40% seen once. Sequenced: blood. The source of this sequence is a woman younger than 30 in good health. The genes are TRBV20-1 and TRBJ2-7; D is undetermined. Written as DNA, the CDR3 is TGCAGTGCTTCGGACCTCTGGGAGCAGTACTTC. Its protein product is CSASDLWEQYF.